What follows are 6 T cell receptor beta chains derived from one specimen sequenced in a study of CD8 T cells in Susac syndrome. The RNA input was 0.5 to 1 ug, and it was reverse transcribed with random hexamers. Via MiXCR, TCRdb re-called the immunoSEQ multiplex PCR reads, giving one row per CDR3 protein. Here the sample spans 71,000 or so distinct CDR3 sequences, around 93% being singletons. The sequenced material came from CD4+ T cells from PBMCs. The origin of the receptors is a human donor with Susac syndrome.

This sequence joins TRBV12-3 or TRBV12-4 and TRBJ2-2; D is ambiguous. The CDR3 covers 14 residues. Between the trimmed V and J ends, which lost 4 bases and 5 bases, there was a span of 11 bases. The DNA of the CDR3 is TGTGCCAGCAGTTCAACCGACGGGACCGGGGAGCTGTTTTTT. Translated: CASSSTDGTGELFF.

The chain's CDR3 is CASMAGTGKVKAGELFF. DNA of the CDR3: TGTGCCAGTATGGCCGGGACAGGAAAAGTGAAGGCCGGGGAGCTGTTTTTT. This chain uses TRBV19 with TRBJ2-2; TRBD1 aligns across 8 bases. The length of the CDR3 is 17 residues. Trimming at V came to 7 bases and at J to 6 bases, leaving 16 bases not matched to a gene. Germline assignment: CDR1 LNHDA and CDR2 SQIVND (reference sequence).

The rearrangement joins TRBV2 to TRBJ2-7, with a tentative D call TRBD1 (5 bases). This CDR3 has 12 amino acids. Germline CDR1 and CDR2: SNHLY and FYNNEI. The V end lost 7 bases, the J end lost 5 bases, and 12 bases lay between the germline ends. The CDR3 DNA is TGTGCCAGCAATCAGGGTACCCACGAGCAGTACTTC. Encoded protein: CASNQGTHEQYF. Variable domain in full (rest from reference TRBV2 and TRBJ2-7): EPEVTQTPSHQVTQMGQEVILRCVPISNHLYFYWYRQILGQKVEFLVSFYNNEISEKSEIFDDQFSVERPDGSNFTLKIRSTKLEDSAMYFCASNQGTHEQYFGPGTRLTVT.

V and J are TRBV4-2 and TRBJ2-7; a possible D gene is TRBD1 (5 bases). Germline V gene lookup returns CDR1 LGHNA and CDR2 YNFKEQ. The CDR3 is made up of 13 amino acids. V was trimmed by 1 base and J by 3 bases, leaving 7 bases between them. DNA of the CDR3: TGTGCCAGCAGCCAAGTCCAGGGCTACGAGCAGTACTTC. Translation gives CASSQVQGYEQYF.

This clonotype was seen just once. The chain combines TRBV18 with TRBJ2-5, with TRBD2 matching 15 bases. The J segment lost 5 bases and the V segment lost 0 bases, leaving 4 bases of the junction unmatched. This CDR3 has 17 residues. CDR1 and CDR2 (germline): KGHSH, LQKENI. CDR3 in DNA: TGTGCCAGCTCACCACCGGGACTAGCGGGGGGCAGGGAGACCCAGTACTTC. Translation gives CASSPPGLAGGRETQYF.

This rearrangement joins TRBV27 to TRBJ1-4; TRBD1 matches 9 bases. This CDR3 is 15 amino acids long. Per the germline V gene, CDR1 is MNHEY and CDR2 is SMNVEV (reference sequence). Unmatched junction bases numbered 8, after V lost 6 bases and J lost 6 bases. The chain's CDR3 is CASSGFGTGHEKLFF. DNA for the CDR3: TGTGCCAGCAGCGGTTTCGGGACAGGGCATGAAAAACTGTTTTTT. Complete variable domain (other parts from reference TRBV27 and TRBJ1-4): EAQVTQNPRYLITVTGKKLTVTCSQNMNHEYMSWYRQDPGLGLRQIYYSMNVEVTDKGDVPEGYKVSRKEKRNFPLILESPSPNQTSLYFCASSGFGTGHEKLFFGSGTQLSVL.